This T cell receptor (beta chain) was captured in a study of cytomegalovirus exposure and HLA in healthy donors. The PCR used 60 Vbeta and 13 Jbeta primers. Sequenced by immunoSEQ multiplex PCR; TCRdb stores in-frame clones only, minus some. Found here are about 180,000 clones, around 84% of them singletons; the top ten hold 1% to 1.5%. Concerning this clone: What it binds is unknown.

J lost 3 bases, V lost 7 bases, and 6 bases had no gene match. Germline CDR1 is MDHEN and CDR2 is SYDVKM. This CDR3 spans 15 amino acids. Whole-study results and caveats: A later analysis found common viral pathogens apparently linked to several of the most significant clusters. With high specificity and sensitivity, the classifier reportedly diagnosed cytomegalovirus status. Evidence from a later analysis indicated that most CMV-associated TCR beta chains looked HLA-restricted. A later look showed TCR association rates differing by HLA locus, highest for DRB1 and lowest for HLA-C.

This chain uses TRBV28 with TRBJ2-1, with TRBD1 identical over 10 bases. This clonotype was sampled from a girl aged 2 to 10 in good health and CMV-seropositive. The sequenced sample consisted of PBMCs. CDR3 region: CASILTGGVYNEQFF. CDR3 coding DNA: TGTGCCAGCATTTTGACAGGGGGCGTCTACAATGAGCAGTTCTTC.